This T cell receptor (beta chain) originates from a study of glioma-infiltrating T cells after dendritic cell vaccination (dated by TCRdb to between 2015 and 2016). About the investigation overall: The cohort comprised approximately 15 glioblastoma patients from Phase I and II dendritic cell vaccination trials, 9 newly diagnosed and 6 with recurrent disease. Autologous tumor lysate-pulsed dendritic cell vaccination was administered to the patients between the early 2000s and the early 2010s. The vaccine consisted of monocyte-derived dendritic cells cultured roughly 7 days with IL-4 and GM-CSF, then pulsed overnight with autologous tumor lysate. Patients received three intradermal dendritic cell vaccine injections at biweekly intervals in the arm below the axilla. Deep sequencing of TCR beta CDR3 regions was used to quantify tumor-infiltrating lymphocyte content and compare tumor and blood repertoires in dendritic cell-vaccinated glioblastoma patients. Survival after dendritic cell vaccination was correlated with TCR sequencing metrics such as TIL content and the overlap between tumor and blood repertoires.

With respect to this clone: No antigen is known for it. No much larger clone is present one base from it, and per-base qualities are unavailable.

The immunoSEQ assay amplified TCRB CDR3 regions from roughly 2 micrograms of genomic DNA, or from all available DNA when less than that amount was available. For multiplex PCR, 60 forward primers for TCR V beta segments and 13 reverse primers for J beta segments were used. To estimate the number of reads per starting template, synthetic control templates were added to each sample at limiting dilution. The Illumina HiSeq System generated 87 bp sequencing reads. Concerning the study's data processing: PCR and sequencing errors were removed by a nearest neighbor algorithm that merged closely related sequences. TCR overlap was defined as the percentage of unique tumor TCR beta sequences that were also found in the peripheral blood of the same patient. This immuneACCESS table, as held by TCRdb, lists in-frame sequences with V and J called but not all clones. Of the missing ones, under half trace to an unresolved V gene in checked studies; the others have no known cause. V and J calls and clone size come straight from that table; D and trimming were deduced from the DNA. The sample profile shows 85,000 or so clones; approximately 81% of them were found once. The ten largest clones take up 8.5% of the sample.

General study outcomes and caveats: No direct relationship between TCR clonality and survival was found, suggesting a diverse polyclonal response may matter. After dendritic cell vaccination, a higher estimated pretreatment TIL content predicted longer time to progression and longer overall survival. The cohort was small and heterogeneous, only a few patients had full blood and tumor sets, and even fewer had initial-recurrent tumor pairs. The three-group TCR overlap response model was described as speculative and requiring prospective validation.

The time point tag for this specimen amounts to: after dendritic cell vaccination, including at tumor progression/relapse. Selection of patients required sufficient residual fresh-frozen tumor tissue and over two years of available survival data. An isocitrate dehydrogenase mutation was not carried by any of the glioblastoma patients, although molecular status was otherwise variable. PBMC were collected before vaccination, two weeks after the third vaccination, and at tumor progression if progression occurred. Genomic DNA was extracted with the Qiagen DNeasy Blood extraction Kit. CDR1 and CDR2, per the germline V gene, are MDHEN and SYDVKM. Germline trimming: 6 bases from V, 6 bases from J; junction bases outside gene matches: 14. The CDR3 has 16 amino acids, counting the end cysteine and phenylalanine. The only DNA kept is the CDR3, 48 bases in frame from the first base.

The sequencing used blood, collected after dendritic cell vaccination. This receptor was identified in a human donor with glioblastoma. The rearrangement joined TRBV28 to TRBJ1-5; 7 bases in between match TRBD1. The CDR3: CASRLSTGVLGQPQHF. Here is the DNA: TGTGCCAGCAGACTCTCTACAGGGGTTTTGGGTCAGCCCCAGCATTTT.